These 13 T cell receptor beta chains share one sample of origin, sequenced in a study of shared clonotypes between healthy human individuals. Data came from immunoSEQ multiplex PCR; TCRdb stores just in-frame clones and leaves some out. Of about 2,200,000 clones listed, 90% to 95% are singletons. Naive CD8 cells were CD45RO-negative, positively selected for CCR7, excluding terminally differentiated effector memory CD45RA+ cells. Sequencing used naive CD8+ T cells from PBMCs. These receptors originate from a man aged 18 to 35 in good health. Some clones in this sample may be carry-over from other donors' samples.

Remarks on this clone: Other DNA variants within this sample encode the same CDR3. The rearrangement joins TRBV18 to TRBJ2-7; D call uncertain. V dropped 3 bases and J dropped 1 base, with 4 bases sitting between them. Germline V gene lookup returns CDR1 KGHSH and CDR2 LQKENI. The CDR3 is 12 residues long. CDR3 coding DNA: TGTGCCAGCTCACCGTCGTCCTACGAGCAGTACTTC. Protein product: CASSPSSYEQYF. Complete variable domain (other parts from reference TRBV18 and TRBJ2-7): NAGVMQNPRHLVRRRGQEARLRCSPMKGHSHVYWYRQLPEEGLKFMVYLQKENIIDESGMPKERFSAEFPKEGPSILRIQQVVRGDSAAYFCASSPSSYEQYFGPGTRLTVT.

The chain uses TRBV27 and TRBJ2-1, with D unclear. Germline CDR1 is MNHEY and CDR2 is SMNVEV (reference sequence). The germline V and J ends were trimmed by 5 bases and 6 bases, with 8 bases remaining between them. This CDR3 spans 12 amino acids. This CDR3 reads CASSPKGNEQFF. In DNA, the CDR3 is TGTGCCAGCAGTCCCAAAGGCAATGAGCAGTTCTTC.

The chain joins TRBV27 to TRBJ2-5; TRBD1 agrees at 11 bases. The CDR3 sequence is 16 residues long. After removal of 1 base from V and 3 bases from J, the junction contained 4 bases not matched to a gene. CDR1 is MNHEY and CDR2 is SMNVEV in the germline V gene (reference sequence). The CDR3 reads CASSLLPGQGEETQYF. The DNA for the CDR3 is TGTGCCAGCAGTTTATTGCCGGGACAGGGGGAAGAGACCCAGTACTTC.

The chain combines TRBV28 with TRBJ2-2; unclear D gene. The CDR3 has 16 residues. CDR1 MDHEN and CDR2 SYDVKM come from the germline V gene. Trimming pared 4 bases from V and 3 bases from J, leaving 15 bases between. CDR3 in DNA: TGTGCCAGCAGTTCCCTAAGGAGAGCACACACCGGGGAGCTGTTTTTT. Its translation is CASSSLRRAHTGELFF.

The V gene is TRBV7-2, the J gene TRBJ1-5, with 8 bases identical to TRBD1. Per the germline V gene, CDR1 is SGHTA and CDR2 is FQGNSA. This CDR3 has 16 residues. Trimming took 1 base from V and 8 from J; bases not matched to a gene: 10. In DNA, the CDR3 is TGTGCCAGCAGCTTAGTTACAGGGGGTATCAGGAAGCCCCAGCATTTT. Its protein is CASSLVTGGIRKPQHF. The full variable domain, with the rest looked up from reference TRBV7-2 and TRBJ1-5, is GAGVSQSPSNKVTEKGKDVELRCDPISGHTALYWYRQSLGQGLEFLIYFQGNSAPDKSGLPSDRFSAERTGGSVSTLTIQRTQQEDSAVYLCASSLVTGGIRKPQHFGDGTRLSIL.

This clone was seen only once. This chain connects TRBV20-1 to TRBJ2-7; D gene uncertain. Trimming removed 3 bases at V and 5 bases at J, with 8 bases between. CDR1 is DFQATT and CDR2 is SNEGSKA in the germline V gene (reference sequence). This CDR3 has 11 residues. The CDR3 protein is CSASSNHEQYF. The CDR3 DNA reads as TGCAGTGCTAGTAGTAACCACGAGCAGTACTTC.

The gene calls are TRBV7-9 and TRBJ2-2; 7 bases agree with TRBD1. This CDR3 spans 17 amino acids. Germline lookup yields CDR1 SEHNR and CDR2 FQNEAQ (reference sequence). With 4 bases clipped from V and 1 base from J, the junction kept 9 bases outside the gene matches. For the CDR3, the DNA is TGTGCCAGCAGCTCGTCCCGGGACAGCAAGAACACCGGGGAGCTGTTTTTT. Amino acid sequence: CASSSSRDSKNTGELFF.

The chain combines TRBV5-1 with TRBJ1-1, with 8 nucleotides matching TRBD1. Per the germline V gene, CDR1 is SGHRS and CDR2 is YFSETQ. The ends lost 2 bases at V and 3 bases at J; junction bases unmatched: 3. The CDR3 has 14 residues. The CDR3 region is CASSLYRGDTEAFF. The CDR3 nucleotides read TGCGCCAGCAGCTTATACAGGGGGGACACTGAAGCTTTCTTT. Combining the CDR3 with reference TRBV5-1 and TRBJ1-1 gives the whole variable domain KAGVTQTPRYLIKTRGQQVTLSCSPISGHRSVSWYQQTPGQGLQFLFEYFSETQRNKGNFPGRFSGRQFSNSRSEMNVSTLELGDSALYLCASSLYRGDTEAFFGQGTRLTVV.

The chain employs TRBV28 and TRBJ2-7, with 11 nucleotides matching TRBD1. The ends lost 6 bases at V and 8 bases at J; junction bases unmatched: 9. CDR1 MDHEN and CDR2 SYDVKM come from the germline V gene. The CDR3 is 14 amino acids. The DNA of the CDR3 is TGTGCCAGCAGGCGGACAGGGGGCGAGTCCCAGCAGTACTTC. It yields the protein CASRRTGGESQQYF.

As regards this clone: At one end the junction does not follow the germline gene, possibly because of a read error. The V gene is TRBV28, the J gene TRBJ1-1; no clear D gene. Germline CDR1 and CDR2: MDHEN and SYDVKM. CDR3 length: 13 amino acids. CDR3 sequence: CASSLTVTTGAFF. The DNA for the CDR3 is TGTGCCAGCAGTTTAACCGTTACAACTGGAGCTTTCTTT.

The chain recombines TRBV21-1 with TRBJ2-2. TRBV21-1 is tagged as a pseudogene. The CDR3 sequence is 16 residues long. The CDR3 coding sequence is TGTGCCAGCAGAAACCCACGGGCCCCGAACACCGGGGAGCTGTTTTTT. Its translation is CASRNPRAPNTGELFF.

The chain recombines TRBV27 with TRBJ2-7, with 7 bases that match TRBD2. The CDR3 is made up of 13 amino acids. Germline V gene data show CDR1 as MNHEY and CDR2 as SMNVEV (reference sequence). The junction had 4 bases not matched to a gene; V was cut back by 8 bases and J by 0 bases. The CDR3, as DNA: TGTGCCAGCGGGTGGGGGGGCTCCTACGAGCAGTACTTC. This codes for CASGWGGSYEQYF.

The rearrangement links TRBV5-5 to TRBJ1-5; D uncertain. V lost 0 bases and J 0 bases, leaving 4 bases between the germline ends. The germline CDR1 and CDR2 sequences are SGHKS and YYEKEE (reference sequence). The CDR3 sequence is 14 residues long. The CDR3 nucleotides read TGTGCCAGCAGCTTGGATGGTAGCAATCAGCCCCAGCATTTT. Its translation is CASSLDGSNQPQHF.